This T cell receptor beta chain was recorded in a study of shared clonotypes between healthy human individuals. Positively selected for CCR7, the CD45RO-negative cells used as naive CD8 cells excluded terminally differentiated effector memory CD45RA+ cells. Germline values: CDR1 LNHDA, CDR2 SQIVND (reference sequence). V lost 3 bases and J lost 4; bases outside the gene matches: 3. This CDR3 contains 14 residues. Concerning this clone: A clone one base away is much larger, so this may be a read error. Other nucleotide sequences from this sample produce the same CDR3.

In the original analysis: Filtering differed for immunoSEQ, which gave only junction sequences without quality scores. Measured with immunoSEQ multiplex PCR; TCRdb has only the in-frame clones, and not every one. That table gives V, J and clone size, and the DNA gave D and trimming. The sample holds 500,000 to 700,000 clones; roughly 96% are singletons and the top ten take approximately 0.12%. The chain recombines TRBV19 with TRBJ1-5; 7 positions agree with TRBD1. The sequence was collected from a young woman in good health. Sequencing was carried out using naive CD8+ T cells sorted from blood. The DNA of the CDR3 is TGTGCCAGTAGTATCCGGGACAGAAATCAGCCCCAGCATTTT. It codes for CASSIRDRNQPQHF.